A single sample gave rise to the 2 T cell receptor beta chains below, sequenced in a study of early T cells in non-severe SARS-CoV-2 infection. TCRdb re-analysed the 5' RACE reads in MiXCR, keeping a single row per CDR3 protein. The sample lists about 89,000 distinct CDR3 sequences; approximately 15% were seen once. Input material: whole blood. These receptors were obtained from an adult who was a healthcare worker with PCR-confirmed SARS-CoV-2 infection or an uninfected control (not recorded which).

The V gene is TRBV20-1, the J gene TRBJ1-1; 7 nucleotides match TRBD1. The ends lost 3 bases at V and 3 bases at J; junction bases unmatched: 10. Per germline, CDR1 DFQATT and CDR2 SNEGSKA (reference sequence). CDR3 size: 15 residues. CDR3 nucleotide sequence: TGCAGTGCTAGCGCAATAAAGGACAGGTACACTGAAGCTTTCTTT. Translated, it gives CSASAIKDRYTEAFF.

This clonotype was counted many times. This CDR3 is CASSARGLPNTEAFF. The CDR3 nucleotides are TGTGCCAGCAGCGCACGGGGGCTCCCGAACACTGAAGCTTTCTTT. The genes are TRBV7-9 and TRBJ1-1, with D possibly matching TRBD1 (6 bases). Per germline, CDR1 SEHNR and CDR2 FQNEAQ (reference sequence). Trimming pared 5 bases from V and 1 base from J, leaving 14 bases between. The CDR3 contains 15 residues.